This entry lists 10 T cell receptor beta chains sequenced from one sample in a study of cytomegalovirus exposure and HLA in healthy donors (dated by TCRdb to 2016 to 2017). The library came from the immunoSEQ multiplex PCR assay. For the multiplex PCR, a mixture combining 60 forward primers for TCR Vbeta segments and 13 reverse primers for TCR Jbeta segments was used. TCRdb obtained this table from immuneACCESS and retained in-frame rearrangements with V and J assigned. These tables miss some clones; where compared with another copy, unresolved V genes account for less than half of the shortfall, and the remainder is unexplained. The sample table records roughly 200,000 clones; over 70% of these occur just once. About 4% of the sample is taken by the ten largest. Sequencing was performed on PBMCs. These receptors were collected from a woman aged 55-75 years in good health and CMV-seropositive.

V usage is TRBV19 and J usage is TRBJ1-6; possible D gene TRBD1, 6 bases. Germline V CDR1 and CDR2: LNHDA, SQIVND (reference sequence). The V end lost 7 bases, the J end lost 5 bases, and 9 bases lay between the germline ends. The CDR3 sequence is 13 residues long. CDR3 DNA sequence: TGTGCCAGTACTGACAGGCATAATTCACCCCTCCACTTT. Translated: CASTDRHNSPLHF.

A remark on this clone: The CDR3 end shows no conserved phenylalanine or tryptophan, and so a read error is likely. V gene TRBV30 combines with J gene TRBJ1-1; 7 nucleotides agree with TRBD1. V shed 2 bases, J shed 11 bases, and the junction held 5 bases outside the gene matches. This CDR3 region has 11 residues. Germline V lookup: CDR1 GTSNPN, CDR2 SVGIG (reference sequence). The CDR3 DNA sequence: TGTGCCTGGAGTAAGTACAGGGGCGCTTTCTCT. Its translation is CAWSKYRGAFS.

This chain joins TRBV27 and TRBJ1-5; no firm D call. With 5 bases removed from V and 0 bases from J, the gap between germline ends came to 17 bases. Germline-derived CDR1 and CDR2 are MNHEY and SMNVEV (reference sequence). The CDR3 has 17 residues. The CDR3 reads CASSPFREIYSNQPQHF. The CDR3 DNA reads as TGTGCCAGCAGTCCCTTTAGAGAAATTTATAGCAATCAGCCCCAGCATTTT.

The chain uses TRBV18 and TRBJ2-2; maybe TRBD2 (5 bases). The length of the CDR3 is 14 residues. The germline CDR1 and CDR2 sequences are KGHSH and LQKENI. Trimming removed 0 bases at V and 3 bases at J, with 5 bases between. The CDR3 region has the DNA TGTGCCAGCTCACCACCGAGGGACACCGGGGAGCTGTTTTTT. It yields the protein CASSPPRDTGELFF.

The chain carries TRBV30 and TRBJ1-3; 7 bases line up with TRBD1. The V and J ends lost 3 bases and 0 bases, in that order; junction bases with no gene match: 5. CDR1 and CDR2 (germline): GTSNPN, SVGIG (reference sequence). The length of the CDR3 is 15 residues. CDR3 DNA: TGTGCCTGGAGGAAGACAGGGATCTCTGGAAACACCATATATTTT. Translating it yields CAWRKTGISGNTIYF. The complete variable domain, with remaining parts taken from reference TRBV30 and TRBJ1-3, reads SQTIHQWPATLVQPVGSPLSLECTVEGTSNPNLYWYRQAAGRGLQLLFYSVGIGQISSEVPQNLSASRPQDRQFILSSKKLLLSDSGFYLCAWRKTGISGNTIYFGEGSWLTVV.

This sequence joins TRBV10-3 and TRBJ1-2; D is undetermined. Germline lookup yields CDR1 ENHRY and CDR2 SYGVKD. The CDR3 length is 13 residues. The V and J ends lost 3 bases and 7 bases respectively, with 12 bases between them. The CDR3 sequence is CAISEQRLSGYTF. The CDR3 DNA reads as TGTGCCATCAGTGAACAAAGACTGAGTGGCTACACCTTC.

The chain employs TRBV7-3 and TRBJ2-3; D not certain. V lost 5 bases, J lost 4 bases, and 7 bases lay in between. This CDR3 has 12 residues. Germline CDR1 reads SGHTA; CDR2 reads FQGTGA. The CDR3 region is CASSLYADTQYF. The CDR3 coding sequence is TGTGCCAGCAGCCTCTATGCAGATACGCAGTATTTT.

J is TRBJ2-3 and V is TRBV19; TRBD1 matches 12 bases. Germline trimming cut 1 base from V and 3 bases from J; bases unmatched to any gene: 8. The CDR3 length is 18 residues. Germline CDR1 LNHDA, CDR2 SQIVND (reference sequence). CDR3 sequence (DNA): TGTGCCAGTAGTATAGGCCTCGGGACAGGGGGCGTAACAGATACGCAGTATTTT. Translation gives CASSIGLGTGGVTDTQYF.

This clone was detected only a few times. This rearrangement joins TRBV5-6 to TRBJ2-1; no reliable D call. Germline V gives CDR1 SGHDT, CDR2 YYEEEE. This CDR3 is built from 16 residues. The germline V and J ends were trimmed by 1 base and 3 bases, with 14 bases remaining between them. The CDR3 DNA sequence: TGTGCCAGCAGCTTGTGGTGGAGAATGGGCTACAATGAGCAGTTCTTC. It is translated as CASSLWWRMGYNEQFF.

V and J are TRBV5-1 and TRBJ2-7, with 12 bases that match TRBD2. Losses at the gene ends were 0 bases for V and 2 bases for J; bases not matched to a gene: 12. In germline, CDR1 is SGHRS, CDR2 YFSETQ. CDR3 length: 19 residues. CDR3 sequence reads: CASSLGLLAGGGNTYEQYF. The CDR3 nucleotides are TGCGCCAGCAGCTTGGGTTTACTAGCGGGAGGAGGAAACACCTACGAGCAGTACTTC.